This TCR beta chain was identified during a study of cytomegalovirus exposure and HLA in healthy donors (dated by TCRdb to the late 2010s). In terms of the full investigation: In an earlier analysis of about 560 of the donors, 250 to 300 Gb of sequence data and just under 120 million unique TCR beta sequences from 150 million to 200 million T cells were reported. An early release covering 550 to 700 HLA-typed donors comprised about 310 gigabases of sequencing data and 85 million to 100 million unique TCR sequences. Of the approximately 370 genotyped donors, 75% to 85% were placed in the genetic ancestry cluster associated with self-reported Caucasian donors. The study was designed to test whether signatures of past pathogen exposure could be identified by cataloging public T cell receptors. The T cell repertoires of some 670 subjects were profiled by immunosequencing and related to cytomegalovirus serostatus. Besides the first cohort of under 700 subjects, a separate validation cohort made up of 120 or so different subjects was used. The study combined high-throughput TCR immunosequencing, statistical association of individual TCRs with disease status, and machine learning to predict cytomegalovirus infection status. To study patterns of TCR occurrence, a later analysis re-analyzed previously published TCR beta repertoires from under 750 donors and added high-resolution HLA genotyping. In the later analysis, no new phenotypic data were used to find candidate immune exposures; instead, reliance was placed on TCR beta sequences and their occurrence across donors. To decide whether each TCR beta V gene segment behaved as functional or pseudogenic, an earlier analysis of fewer than 750 of the donors relied on high-throughput TCR beta sequencing. Donor age, sex, ethnicity and CMV serostatus were compiled alongside the repertoire data. Genome-wide SNP genotypes for about 65% of the 666 donors were used in a later genetic analysis, which treated that subset as a discovery cohort. All discovery cohort repertoires had been generated using a single sequencing platform. Both class I and class II loci were covered by HLA typing, at four-digit resolution. The number of donors typed differed by locus, with roughly 629-640 for A, B, C, DRB1 and DQB1, roughly 520 for DQA1, 606 for DPA1, and under 490 for DPB1. Because of strong linkage in the cohort, roughly five DR-DQ haplotypes were treated as single units for association and clustering. Across 398 genotyped donors of the cohort, an average of approximately 220,000 unique TCR beta nucleotide sequences per donor were sequenced, and roughly a sixth of those sequences were non-productive. Here is what the overall study found, with its caveats: In a later analysis, HLA-associated TCR beta chains showed more clonal expansion and lower generation probabilities than non-associated chains that were equally common. In vitro tests confirmed that a few of the cytomegalovirus-associated TCR beta chains recognize cytomegalovirus antigens. According to a later analysis, parvovirus B19, influenza, CMV and Epstein-Barr virus appeared linked to several top co-occurrence clusters. Because the 87-base-pair reads could not distinguish some IMGT-functional V segments, including TRBV6-2 and TRBV6-3, those segments were excluded. The authors suggested that the approach could potentially be generalized to other disease states and immunological phenotypes. A later analysis associated roughly 17,000 TCR beta sequences with specific HLA alleles at a false discovery rate of 0.05. Roughly uniform sequencing depth across donors was assumed in presence/absence analyses, although this assumption may not hold. Across donors, most TCR sequences were observed very rarely, whereas some public TCRs were present in many individuals. According to a later analysis, TCR association rates differed among HLA loci, with DRB1 alleles showing the most associated TCRs and HLA-C alleles showing the fewest. The sequencing pipeline was judged likely to have produced a cluster of highly shared sequence variants as a technical artifact. When HLA alleles, especially DR and DQ, strongly co-occurred, TCR associations were difficult to assign to individual alleles. Because counts were too low, roughly 17 rarely observed V segments, including chromosome 9 orphons, were left out of the earlier analysis of a few hundred of the donors. Correlated functional status among segregating V segments might be attributable to linkage disequilibrium, but an unknown experimental factor could not be ruled out. In an earlier analysis of around 500 of the donors, most TCR beta V segments appeared in productive rearrangements about 87% or about 30% of the time, broadly matching IMGT annotations. The classifier was reported to diagnose cytomegalovirus status with high specificity and sensitivity in both the original cohort and the validation cohort. CMV serostatus was the only immune exposure information available for the cohort. A total of fewer than 200 TCR beta chains were listed by the study as associated with cytomegalovirus. The cohort was sequenced for TCR beta chains only, and without alpha or paired-chain data the features that could be detected were limited. In a later analysis, most CMV-associated TCR beta chains were found to appear HLA-restricted, with HLA associations seemingly driven largely by CMV exposure. Because HLA typing was unavailable for some donors at each locus, only the typed subset was used in association tests. A further reported finding was that TCR beta sequences accurately predicted the HLA-A and HLA-B alleles for most subjects in the first cohort. A later genetic analysis associated a missense DCLRE1C variant with V-gene and J-gene trimming of TCR beta chains, and an independent cohort replicated the association. In a later genetic analysis, fewer N-insertions in productive TCRs were reported among donors in an Asian-associated ancestry cluster than the roughly 670-donor mean.

The library was prepared using the immunoSEQ multiplex PCR assay. For the multiplex PCR, a mixture combining 60 forward primers for TCR Vbeta segments and 13 reverse primers for TCR Jbeta segments was used. The CDR3 region of rearranged TCR beta genes was amplified from genomic DNA by a multiplex PCR assay. Amplified TCR beta libraries were sequenced as 87-base-pair reads on the Illumina HiSeq System. The study's processing was this. A later analysis counted approximately 74 million unique TCR beta chains across the 700 or so repertoires, and around 12 million of these chains were shared by at least two donors. A nearest-neighbor algorithm error-corrected the raw reads and collapsed the reads into unique sequences, merging closely related sequences to remove PCR and sequencing errors. V, D and J gene segments were assigned by aligning CDR3 sequences to IMGT reference sequences. Each retained sequence needed at least a six-nucleotide match to both a V gene segment and a J gene segment. A rearrangement counted as productive if the CDR3 had no stop codons and remained in frame with V and J, and every other rearrangement counted as non-productive. Following IMGT convention, CDR3 was defined as the stretch from the second conserved V-encoded cysteine up to the conserved J-encoded phenylalanine. The earlier analysis of 550 to 650 of the donors excluded any sequence lacking an unambiguous match to a single V gene segment. In an earlier analysis of roughly 500 of the donors, V segments were called functional above 56.7% productive rearrangements and were called segregating when the between-donor standard deviation exceeded 5%. A statistical classification framework was built for diagnosing cytomegalovirus status from the catalog of TCR beta chain sequences. In a later analysis, TCR nucleotide sequences were compared against IMGT/GENE-DB human TR gene sequences so that V and J genes could be assigned. A later analysis assigned CDR3 sequences and most-parsimonious VDJ recombination scenarios with the TCRdist pipeline. In a later analysis, each TCR beta chain was defined by its CDR3 amino acid sequence together with its V-gene family, and reads lacking a unique V-gene family were excluded. In a later analysis, several hundred highly shared, low-generation-probability nucleotide sequences were removed to address suspected cross-contamination and a sequencing artifact. For each public chain, a later analysis derived a clonal expansion index from normalized ranks of inferred template counts within each repertoire. In a later analysis, generation probabilities were computed using a VDJ recombination model fitted to out-of-frame rearrangements, and the results were checked against IGoR. A later analysis scored TCR-TCR, TCR-HLA and TCR-CMV co-occurrence with hypergeometric tests, applying a repertoire-size bias correction to TCR pairs. A later analysis estimated false discovery rates by permuting HLA or CMV assignments 20 times. In a later analysis, co-occurring TCRs were grouped using DBSCAN, and TCRdist sequence similarity was added for clustering within HLA-allele-positive subsets. Co-occurrence clustering excluded repertoires with fewer than 30,000 or more than 120,000 public chains, plus five with anomalous nucleotide sharing. Held by TCRdb, this immuneACCESS table contains in-frame sequences only and omits some clones. Under half of the omission traces to an unresolved V gene where checked; the cause of the rest is unknown. V, J and clone size are those of that table, while D and trimming were read from the DNA. A total of about 110,000 clones appear in this sample, about 80% of them only once. The ten largest clones capture 7.7% of the sample.

Including cysteine and phenylalanine, the CDR3 has 16 amino acids. The retained sequence is limited to the CDR3, 48 bases, with the frame set at the first base. The germline V gene (reference sequence) specifies SGHAT as CDR1 and FQDESV as CDR2. Trimming accounts for 3 bases at V and 7 bases at J, while the number of junction bases matched to no gene is 10. The cohort consisted of 650 to 850 healthy bone marrow donors. Cohort members were all nominally healthy when sampled, although unrecorded immune exposures were likely present. The donor tested CMV seropositive and was one of the 289 seropositive cohort members. A peripheral blood sample was collected from each donor, and TCR beta sequencing was performed on peripheral blood mononuclear cells. The Qiagen DNeasy Blood Extraction Kit was used to extract genomic DNA from the blood cell samples. This clone showed up just a few times. No antigen is known for it. No clone much larger than this one lies a single base away; base qualities are absent.

The chain was built from TRBV11-1 and TRBJ2-1, and TRBD1 aligns with 9 junction nucleotides. The sequence came from a woman between 50 and 59 years old in good health and CMV-seropositive. Sample: PBMCs. The nucleotides read TGTGCCAGCAGCTTGGGAGGGGGACAGGGTGGTAATGAGCAGTTCTTC. Its protein product is CASSLGGGQGGNEQFF.